The sequence of this T cell receptor beta chain was determined in a study of cytomegalovirus exposure and HLA in healthy donors. Notes on the study in general: Highly shared sequence variants in one cluster were likely a sequencing artifact. DRB1 had the most TCR associations and HLA-C the fewest, a later analysis found, with rates varying by HLA locus. Later on, an analysis found that several of the most significant clusters appeared to be linked to common viral pathogens, which included parvovirus B19.

PCR used 60 Vbeta primers and 13 Jbeta primers. The method was immunoSEQ multiplex PCR; TCRdb's version includes in-frame clones alone and lacks a portion of them. Among 55,000 to 75,000 clones listed, 74% were seen once. Concerning this clone itself: The antigen is undetermined.

V lost 3 bases, J lost 6 bases, and 14 bases lay in between. The germline CDR1 and CDR2 sequences are MGHRA and YSYEKL. The CDR3 runs to 14 residues. Healthy bone marrow donors supplied every sample. V is TRBV4-1 and J is TRBJ1-1; D not certain. The sample was PBMCs. The TCR originated in a human donor in good health. The CDR3 protein is CASSQIEGRAEAFF. The CDR3 bases are TGCGCCAGCAGCCAGATAGAAGGGCGGGCTGAAGCTTTCTTT.